This T cell receptor beta chain appears in the sequencing data of a study of naive and memory T cell subsets. Findings of the study overall: Naive repertoires, especially CD8, held a few larger clonotypes, possibly memory cells re-expressing CD45RA.

Sequential positive selection took CD4 T cells first, then CD8 T cells. CDR1 is MNHNY, CDR2 SVGAGI, per germline (reference sequence). This CDR3 region has 17 residues. The V end lost 6 bases, the J end lost 5 bases, and 22 bases lay between the germline ends. Of note for this clonotype: Its antigen is not known.

Both TRBC1 and TRBC2 were covered by a beta constant-region primer of two equimolar oligonucleotides. Nested alpha and beta constant-region primers with the SP2 primer drove four PCR rounds on ligated cDNA. TCRdb re-called the UMI-ligation and nested PCR reads with MiXCR, one entry per CDR3 protein. The table has around 160,000 distinct CDR3 sequences, about 20% seen once. Sequencing was done on a sample of naive CD4+ T cells from blood. V usage is TRBV6-6 and J usage is TRBJ2-2, with D uncertain. The origin of this receptor is a human donor in good health. CDR3 in DNA: TGTGCCAGCAGCCCCCTTGGACGGGCCGTCGGGACCGGGGAGCTGTTTTTT. Translated: CASSPLGRAVGTGELFF.